Listed below are T cell receptor beta chains from one sample, sequenced in a study of regulatory T cells in long-lasting Graves disease. In TCRdb, the multiplex PCR reads were re-called with MiXCR into one record per CDR3 protein. Of under 450,000 distinct CDR3 sequences detected, 23% appear once; the ten largest clones hold roughly a quarter. This specimen was peripheral blood mononuclear cells (PBMCs), taken when the disease was refractory, from a patient treated with antithyroid drugs. The receptors here all came from a woman between 40 and 55 years old with Graves disease. The CDR3 runs from the conserved cysteine through the conserved F or W. Each record gives: clone size, J gene, D gene, V gene, CDR3 DNA, CDR3 protein. The D gene is left open where the match is weak. Size values are once, few and many counts, or a class for expanded clones, and some rows have none.

.,TRBJ1-2,.,TRBV14,TGTGCCAGCAGCCAAGACATCAAACCGGGCTATGGCTACACCTTC,CASSQDIKPGYGYTF
many,TRBJ1-2,.,TRBV12-3/TRBV12-4,TGTGCCAGCAGTTTACGAGGAGTTGAGGGCTACACCTTC,CASSLRGVEGYTF
few,TRBJ2-1,.,TRBV28,TGTGCCAGCAGTCCTGGGGTCTACAATGAGCAGTTCTTC,CASSPGVYNEQFF
many,TRBJ2-3,.,TRBV28,TGTGCCAGCAGCCTCAGCGGCACAGATACGCAGTATTTT,CASSLSGTDTQYF
.,TRBJ1-1,.,TRBV3-1,TGTGCCAGCAGCCAAAGTTCCATCACTGAAGCTTTCTTT,CASSQSSITEAFF
many,TRBJ2-7,.,TRBV11-2,TGTGCCAGCAGCCCATTGCAGGGGAGGACTACCTACGAGCAGTACTTC,CASSPLQGRTTYEQYF
many,TRBJ1-1,.,TRBV12-3/TRBV12-4,TGTGCCAGCAGGCCCGGAGGGCTAGCCGAAGCTTTCTTT,CASRPGGLAEAFF
.,TRBJ1-1,.,TRBV6-2/TRBV6-3,TGTGCCAGCAGGTTCCTCCATGGGAACACTGAAGCTTTCTTT,CASRFLHGNTEAFF
few,TRBJ2-5,TRBD2,TRBV2,TGTGCCCGCAGTCCAGCGGGAGGTCTTTTGGAGACCCAGTACTTC,CARSPAGGLLETQYF
medium-sized,TRBJ2-7,.,TRBV9,TGTGCCAGCAGCGTAGGCAGCTACTACGAGCAGTACTTC,CASSVGSYYEQYF
.,TRBJ2-1,TRBD1,TRBV29-1,TGCAGCGTTGATACGGCAGGGGGTTACAATGAGCAGTTCTTC,CSVDTAGGYNEQFF
many,TRBJ2-5,.,TRBV20-1,TGCAGTGCCACGACAGGCCGGGAGACCCAGTACTTC,CSATTGRETQYF
many,TRBJ2-5,.,TRBV6-5,TGTGCCAGCAGTTCTGAGGGGACCCAAGAGACCCAGTACTTC,CASSSEGTQETQYF
many,TRBJ1-1,.,TRBV27,TGTGCCAGCAGAGGGCTAGGGAACACTGAAGCTTTCTTT,CASRGLGNTEAFF
few,TRBJ2-7,.,TRBV6-1,TGTGCCAGCAGTCTACGACAGGGACTCAACTACGAGCAGTACTTC,CASSLRQGLNYEQYF
.,TRBJ2-7,TRBD2,TRBV20-1,TGCAGTGCTAGAGCCGCGGGAGACTACGAGCAGTACTTC,CSARAAGDYEQYF
many,TRBJ1-4,.,TRBV6-1,TGTGCCAGCAGTGCACAGATAACGGCTGAAAAACTGTTTTTT,CASSAQITAEKLFF
many,TRBJ2-7,TRBD2,TRBV2,TGTGCCAGCAGCGGGGGACTAGCGGGAGTAGGCGAGCAGTACTTC,CASSGGLAGVGEQYF
.,TRBJ1-4,.,TRBV20-1,TGCAGTGCTAGAGATCCCGGGGGCGTGGAAAAACTGTTTTTT,CSARDPGGVEKLFF
many,TRBJ2-7,.,TRBV28,TGTGCCAGCGGGGAGGACAGGCCCTACGAGCAGTACTTC,CASGEDRPYEQYF
many,TRBJ2-2,.,TRBV6-1,TGTGCCAGCACCGCGACTAGGCTCTGGGGCACCGGGGAGCTGTTTTTT,CASTATRLWGTGELFF
few,TRBJ1-4,.,TRBV5-8,TGTGCCAGCAGCCGTACCGCGAAAGGAGGGTTTCGTACTGAAAAACTGTTTTTT,CASSRTAKGGFRTEKLFF
few,TRBJ1-5,TRBD1,TRBV28,TGTGCCAGCAGTTTATCCATCGGGACAGTTTCTTATCAGCCCCAGCATTTT,CASSLSIGTVSYQPQHF
.,TRBJ1-3,.,TRBV27,TGTGCCAGCAGTCCCTTTAAAGGCCTCCCGCACTCTGGAAACACCATATATTTT,CASSPFKGLPHSGNTIYF
.,TRBJ2-2,.,TRBV14,TGTGCCAGCAGCCAAGGTTTTCTCGGGGAGCTGTTTTTT,CASSQGFLGELFF
many,TRBJ2-1,.,TRBV27,TGTGCCAGCAGTTTATCGATAGGCTATTTGTATGAGCAGTTCTTC,CASSLSIGYLYEQFF
.,TRBJ2-7,.,TRBV7-2,TGTGCCAGCAGGTCACCGGGACTTCCCTACGAGCAGTACTTC,CASRSPGLPYEQYF
.,TRBJ1-5,.,TRBV10-2,TGCGCCAGCAGTGTAGGAACGGATCAGCCCCAGCATTTT,CASSVGTDQPQHF
many,TRBJ2-7,TRBD2,TRBV28,TGTGCCAGCAGCCAAGAGGGAGGGATCGGCCCCGAGCAGTACTTC,CASSQEGGIGPEQYF
.,TRBJ1-4,TRBD1,TRBV28,TGTGCCAGCAGCCCCACCCGGACAGGGTACGAAAAACTGTTTTTT,CASSPTRTGYEKLFF
.,TRBJ2-7,TRBD2,TRBV27,TGTGCCAGCAGCCCTTATGGCGGGGGAGCCTACGAGCAGTACTTC,CASSPYGGGAYEQYF
many,TRBJ1-1,.,TRBV28,TGTGCCAGCAGTTTATATTCCAGGGCGAACACTGAAGCTTTCTTT,CASSLYSRANTEAFF
many,TRBJ2-5,.,TRBV27,TGTGCCAGCAGTATATCCGTCGGGAAAGAGACCCAGTACTTC,CASSISVGKETQYF
many,TRBJ1-5,.,TRBV7-2,TGTGCCAGCAGCTTTACAGATGATAGCAATCAGCCCCAGCATTTT,CASSFTDDSNQPQHF
few,TRBJ2-7,TRBD1,TRBV28,TGTGCCAGCTCAGAAGGGACAGGCTTCAACGAGCAGTACTTC,CASSEGTGFNEQYF
.,TRBJ1-5,.,TRBV4-1,TGCGCCAGCAGCCGCCAACAGAGGAATCAGCCCCAGCATTTT,CASSRQQRNQPQHF
.,TRBJ2-3,.,TRBV7-9,TGTGCCAGCAGCTTAGGGTCTAGCGGCACAGATACGCAGTATTTT,CASSLGSSGTDTQYF
.,TRBJ2-2,TRBD2,TRBV3-1,TGTGCCAGCAGCTGGCGACCGGGAGGGCCAAACGGGGAGCTGTTTTTT,CASSWRPGGPNGELFF
few,TRBJ2-2,TRBD1,TRBV27,TGTGCCAGCAGGCGACAGGGGGCTGGCGCCGGGGAGCTGTTTTTT,CASRRQGAGAGELFF
few,TRBJ2-2,.,TRBV5-1,TGCGCCAGCAGCCGCAATGGGGAAAACACCGGGGAGCTGTTTTTT,CASSRNGENTGELFF
many,TRBJ1-2,.,TRBV28,TGTGCCAGCGGGGTCGGGGGCGCTAACTATGGCTACACCTTC,CASGVGGANYGYTF
few,TRBJ1-5,.,TRBV28,TGTGCCAGCAGAACAGGGTGGAGCAATCAGCCCCAGCATTTT,CASRTGWSNQPQHF
few,TRBJ2-7,.,TRBV25-1,TGTGCCAGCAGTGAATACGGATCAGGGACGAAAAACGAGCAGTACTTC,CASSEYGSGTKNEQYF
.,TRBJ2-7,.,TRBV14,TGTGCCAGCAGCCAAGGAGGGTTCTACGAGCAGTACTTC,CASSQGGFYEQYF
many,TRBJ1-5,.,TRBV28,TGTGCCAGCACCTCGTGGGGGGCAGGTCAGCCCCAGCATTTT,CASTSWGAGQPQHF
many,TRBJ1-2,.,TRBV29-1,TGCAGCGTTGGGGATGGGCACCGTTTAGGTGGCTACACCTTC,CSVGDGHRLGGYTF